This TCR beta chain was found in a study of blood T cell repertoires in COVID-19. On the study more broadly: Sites in the United States, Italy and Spain provided acute and convalescent COVID-19 samples. Sample material is recorded as cDNA or gDNA derived from T cells, B-cell-depleted T cells, or PBMCs.

Per the authors' pipeline: Scientists estimated how many nucleated cells there were by amplifying reference gene primers. Some clones are missing from TCRdb's copy, which holds only in-frame ones; the method was immunoSEQ multiplex PCR. D and trimming come from the DNA, and the V and J calls and clone size come from that table. The sample records 450,000 to 500,000 clones, approximately 85% being singletons. Germline loops: CDR1 SGHTA, CDR2 FQGNSA. Between the trimmed V and J ends, which lost 8 bases and 5 bases, there was a span of 19 bases. The CDR3 extends over 15 amino acids. The sample consisted of peripheral blood. The receptor was isolated from a human donor in a cohort sampled during active COVID-19. The V call is TRBV7-2, the J call TRBJ1-5, with TRBD1 as a possible D gene (6 bases). CDR3 DNA sequence: TGTGCCAGCTGCATAGCGGACAGTGCTTATCAGCCCCAGCATTTT. Its protein product is CASCIADSAYQPQHF. Using reference TRBV7-2 and TRBJ1-5 for the parts outside the CDR3, the full variable domain is GAGVSQSPSNKVTEKGKDVELRCDPISGHTALYWYRQSLGQGLEFLIYFQGNSAPDKSGLPSDRFSAERTGGSVSTLTIQRTQQEDSAVYLCASCIADSAYQPQHFGDGTRLSIL.